Detailed here is one T cell receptor beta chain. Its antigen remains undetermined. Per-base qualities were not stored, and no clone one base away is much larger. The immunoSEQ Assay, a bias-controlled multiplex PCR, was used to amplify TCRbeta CDR3 regions from genomic DNA. In the source study's methods: Within the assay, amplification of reference gene primers was used to estimate how many nucleated cells each sample contained. To quantify the absolute abundance of each unique TCRbeta CDR3 rearrangement, sequence reads were collapsed and filtered. For each sample, productive Simpson clonality was calculated as the square root of Simpson's diversity index across productive rearrangements. This is the immuneACCESS table as TCRdb keeps it, with only in-frame sequences that have V and J called. A part of the clones is gone; compared with another copy, unresolved V genes explain less than half, and the rest is unexplained. V, J and clone size reflect that table, while D and trimming were determined from the DNA. The sample profile shows 60,000 to 85,000 clones; approximately 79% of them were found once. The ten largest account for 2% to 3% of the sample.

Collaborating institutions collected whole blood in K2EDTA tubes following their own protocols. Collaborator samples were shipped for TCRbeta analysis as frozen whole blood, isolated PBMCs, or DNA extracted from either sample type. The data were obtained in a study of blood T cell repertoires in COVID-19 (dated by TCRdb to about 2020). Background for the entire study: Collaborator samples came from the United States, Italy and Spain and covered acute and convalescent phases of COVID-19. The samples were drawn from the first 160 participants of the ongoing ImmuneRACE study and from roughly 1,300 subjects provided by 6 global collaborators. Where available, HLA class I and class II types were taken from metadata supplied by the sample provider and were not determined by assay-based typing. The sample metadata nearly always contained a de-identified subject ID, COVID-19 status, age in years and sex. The repertoires were released in a freely available public database intended as a resource for research on the immune response to SARS-CoV-2. Deeply sampled blood TCRbeta repertoires from subjects exposed to, actively infected with, or recovered from COVID-19 were included in the dataset. The material from the prospective study consisted of cDNA or gDNA derived from T cells, B-cell-depleted T cells, or PBMCs. Paper-wide results and their limitations: The amount of clinical and demographic metadata varied by source and participant and was provided uncurated.

Trimming costs V 6 bases and J 6 bases, and their ends lie 9 bases apart. For CDR1 and CDR2, the germline V gene (reference sequence) lists DFQATT and SNEGSKA. The CDR3 measures 10 amino acids from cysteine to phenylalanine. The only DNA kept is the CDR3, 30 bases in frame from the first base. Here the chain combines TRBV20-1 and TRBJ2-7; the D gene is not confidently resolved. The clonotype comes from a human donor with acute or convalescent COVID-19. The donor label of this sample is uncertain. The source material was peripheral blood. The DNA sequence follows: TGCAGTGCCATTTTCGGCGAGCAGTACTTC. It encodes CSAIFGEQYF.